This entry lists 16 T cell receptor beta chains sequenced from one sample in a study of shared clonotypes between healthy human individuals. Sequenced by immunoSEQ multiplex PCR; TCRdb stores in-frame clones only, minus some. The table lists a few hundred thousand clones, over 60% of them singletons. The specimen sequenced was memory CD4+ T cells sorted from blood. The subset is: CD45RA-negative fraction. Receptors were obtained from a man in his thirties or forties in good health.

The sample holds one count of this clone. The chain employs TRBV7-2 and TRBJ2-6; no clear D. Germline V lookup: CDR1 SGHTA, CDR2 FQGNSA. V was clipped by 5 bases and J by 0 bases, with 8 bases between them. The CDR3 loop spans 15 amino acids. The CDR3 nucleotides are TGTGCCAGCAGCCCGCATCTCTCTGGGGCCAACGTCCTGACTTTC. Translation gives CASSPHLSGANVLTF.

The rearrangement uses TRBV5-4 and TRBJ2-3, with TRBD2 matching over 10 bases. Germline assignment: CDR1 SGHNT and CDR2 YYREEE (reference sequence). The CDR3 is made up of 14 amino acids. V gave up 5 bases and J gave up 6 bases; unmatched junction bases: 6. In DNA form, the CDR3 reads TGTGCCAGCAGTTACGGGACTAGCGTGGATACGCAGTATTTT. Its translation: CASSYGTSVDTQYF.

V usage is TRBV28 and J usage is TRBJ1-1, with no clear D. Germline V gene sequence: CDR1 MDHEN, CDR2 SYDVKM. The V gene lost 2 bases and the J gene lost 5 bases, with 6 bases spanning the gap. The CDR3 spans 12 residues. CDR3 bases: TGTGCCAGCAGTTTAAGCATAACTGAAGCTTTCTTT. Translation gives CASSLSITEAFF.

The chain is built from TRBV27 and TRBJ2-2, with a weak D call TRBD2 (6 bases). Trimming pared 7 bases from V and 5 bases from J, leaving 8 bases between. The CDR3 has 12 amino acids. From germline, CDR1 is MNHEY and CDR2 SMNVEV (reference sequence). In DNA, the CDR3 is TGTGCCAGCAAGGAGGGGACCGGGGAGCTGTTTTTT. Amino acid sequence: CASKEGTGELFF.

This clone has ten or more counts. The chain has TRBV7-2 and TRBJ1-5; D remains unclear. Germline V gene data show CDR1 as SGHTA and CDR2 as FQGNSA. The CDR3 is made up of 13 amino acids. V shed 5 bases and J shed 5 bases, with 10 bases lying between them. CDR3 DNA: TGTGCCAGCAGCGTCAGAGGTGATCAGCCCCAGCATTTT. Translated: CASSVRGDQPQHF.

The V gene is TRBV6-6, the J gene TRBJ2-7; 7 nucleotides match TRBD2. Per the germline V gene, CDR1 is MNHNY and CDR2 is SVGAGI (reference sequence). The CDR3 covers 12 residues. J gave up 10 bases and V 3 bases, and 6 bases lay outside the gene matches. The CDR3 protein is CASSYPSGNQYF. The CDR3 nucleotides read TGTGCCAGCAGTTATCCGAGCGGGAACCAGTACTTC.

The chain uses TRBV28 and TRBJ1-2; D gene unclear. This CDR3 comprises 13 residues. V lost 6 bases and J 3 bases, leaving 11 bases between the germline ends. CDR1 is MDHEN and CDR2 is SYDVKM in the germline V gene. The CDR3 sequence is CASSPRGDYGYTF. CDR3 bases: TGTGCCAGCAGCCCTCGGGGTGACTATGGCTACACCTTC.

The chain uses TRBV10-3 and TRBJ2-3; 9 nucleotides line up with TRBD1. V shed 3 bases and J 4 bases; nucleotides not matched to a gene: 5. CDR1 ENHRY and CDR2 SYGVKD come from the germline V gene. This CDR3 is built from 15 residues. The CDR3 DNA follows: TGTGCCATCAGTGATTGGGACAGGGATGCAGATACGCAGTATTTT. Its translation: CAISDWDRDADTQYF.

This clone turned up a few times. CDR3 nucleotides: TGCGCCAGCAGCTCCGGGACTAGCGGGGATACCTACAATGAGCAGTTCTTC. Its translation: CASSSGTSGDTYNEQFF. V is TRBV5-1 and J is TRBJ2-1; 13 nucleotides line up with TRBD2. Germline V gene sequence: CDR1 SGHRS, CDR2 YFSETQ. The V and J ends lost 3 bases and 2 bases, in that order; junction bases with no gene match: 5. The CDR3 has 17 amino acids.

The chain couples TRBV18 to TRBJ2-7; D is perhaps TRBD2 (8 bases). The CDR3 is 17 residues long. Looked up from germline, CDR1 is KGHSH and CDR2 is LQKENI. With 6 bases removed from V and 6 bases from J, the gap between germline ends came to 27 bases. The CDR3 DNA reads as TGTGCCAGCTCCGCTGGGTCATCGGGGGGGCCAGGGGGCGAGCAGTACTTC. Amino acids: CASSAGSSGGPGGEQYF.

The gene calls are TRBV7-8 and TRBJ2-6; 8 bases align to TRBD1. Trimming at V came to 2 bases and at J to 2 bases, leaving 8 bases not matched to a gene. This CDR3 is built from 18 residues. Germline lookup yields CDR1 SGHVS and CDR2 FQNEAQ. The CDR3 loop reads CASSLRDRFLPGANVLTF. CDR3 sequence (DNA): TGTGCCAGCAGCTTAAGGGACAGGTTTCTGCCTGGGGCCAACGTCCTGACTTTC.

This clone has a count of ten or more. The chain employs TRBV18 and TRBJ2-3; D remains ambiguous. CDR1 and CDR2 (germline): KGHSH, LQKENI. CDR3 size: 15 residues. Trimming stripped 6 bases from V and 4 bases from J, with 17 bases between. The chain's CDR3 is CASSRVNTGADTQYF. In DNA, the CDR3 is TGTGCCAGCTCCCGAGTAAACACGGGCGCAGATACGCAGTATTTT.

The CDR3 reads CASISGQGQGNEQFF. The CDR3 coding sequence is TGCGCCAGCATTTCGGGACAGGGGCAGGGGAATGAGCAGTTCTTC. V is TRBV5-1 and J is TRBJ2-1; 10 nucleotides align to TRBD1. V gave up 6 bases and J gave up 7 bases; unmatched junction bases: 10. The CDR3 spans 15 residues. Germline values: CDR1 SGHRS, CDR2 YFSETQ.

The chain uses TRBV7-2 and TRBJ1-1; 9 positions match TRBD1. The germline V gene encodes CDR1 SGHTA and CDR2 FQGNSA. The CDR3 length is 15 residues. Unmatched junction bases numbered 8, after V lost 5 bases and J lost 4 bases. This CDR3 is CASSLQGARPTEAFF. The CDR3 bases are TGTGCCAGCAGCCTACAGGGGGCGCGTCCCACTGAAGCTTTCTTT. The variable domain in full, with the rest retrieved from reference TRBV7-2 and TRBJ1-1, is GAGVSQSPSNKVTEKGKDVELRCDPISGHTALYWYRQSLGQGLEFLIYFQGNSAPDKSGLPSDRFSAERTGGSVSTLTIQRTQQEDSAVYLCASSLQGARPTEAFFGQGTRLTVV.

The rearrangement links TRBV10-3 to TRBJ2-3, with a weak D call TRBD2 (6 bases). The ends were cut back, 0 bases at V and 1 base at J, with 11 bases in the middle. The CDR3 spans 16 residues. CDR1 is ENHRY and CDR2 is SYGVKD in the germline V gene. The CDR3 DNA reads TGTGCCATCAGTGAGTCCATCAGGGAGGGCACAGATACGCAGTATTTT. Translated: CAISESIREGTDTQYF.

V is TRBV28 and J is TRBJ2-2, with a tentative D call TRBD2 (5 bases). This CDR3 comprises 14 residues. The V end was cut by 5 bases, the J end by 7 bases, with 14 bases between. The germline gives CDR1 MDHEN, CDR2 SYDVKM. CDR3 loop: CASSVARGVGELFF. The CDR3 DNA reads as TGTGCCAGCAGTGTCGCCCGGGGTGTCGGGGAGCTGTTTTTT. Together with reference TRBV28 and TRBJ2-2, the CDR3 gives the full variable domain: DVKVTQSSRYLVKRTGEKVFLECVQDMDHENMFWYRQDPGLGLRLIYFSYDVKMKEKGDIPEGYSVSREKKERFSLILESASTNQTSMYLCASSVARGVGELFFGEGSRLTVL.